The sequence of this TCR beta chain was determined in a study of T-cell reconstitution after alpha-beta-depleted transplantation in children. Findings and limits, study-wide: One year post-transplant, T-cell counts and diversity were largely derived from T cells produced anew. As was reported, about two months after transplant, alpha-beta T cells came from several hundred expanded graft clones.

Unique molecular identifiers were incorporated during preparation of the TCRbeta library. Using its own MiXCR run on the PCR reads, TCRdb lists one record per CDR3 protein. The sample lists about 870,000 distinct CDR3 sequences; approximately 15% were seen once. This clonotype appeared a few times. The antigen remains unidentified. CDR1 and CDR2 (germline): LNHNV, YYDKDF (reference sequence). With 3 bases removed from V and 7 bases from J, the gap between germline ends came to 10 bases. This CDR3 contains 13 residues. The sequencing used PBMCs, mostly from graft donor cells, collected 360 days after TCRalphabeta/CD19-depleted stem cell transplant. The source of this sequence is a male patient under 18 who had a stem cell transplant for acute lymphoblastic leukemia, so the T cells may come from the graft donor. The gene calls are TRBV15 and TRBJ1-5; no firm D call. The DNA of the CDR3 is TGTGCCACCAGCAGGGTGGGTGGCCAGCCCCAGCATTTT. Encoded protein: CATSRVGGQPQHF.